The following is a T cell receptor beta chain sequence with its context. Its specificity is unknown. The PCR used 60 Vbeta and 13 Jbeta primers. The method was immunoSEQ multiplex PCR; TCRdb's version includes in-frame clones alone and lacks a portion of them. The sample consists of 66,000 or so clones, roughly 90% of them appearing once. V was shortened by 5 bases and J by 3 bases, with 10 bases between the two germline ends. This CDR3 is built from 14 residues. Germline V gives CDR1 MNHNS, CDR2 SASEGT. The entry originates in a study of cytomegalovirus exposure and HLA in healthy donors. Study results and limitations: Reports state that TCR beta sequences accurately predicted most subjects' HLA-A and HLA-B alleles. Solely CMV serostatus was available to characterize immune exposure.

The sample taken for sequencing was PBMCs. The chain is built from TRBV6-1 and TRBJ1-4; D is undetermined. This clonotype originated in a man between 25 and 39 years old in good health and CMV-seropositive. The CDR3 region is CASSIGVSNEKLFF. The CDR3 DNA reads TGTGCCAGCAGTATCGGGGTATCTAATGAAAAACTGTTTTTT.